Below, 10 T cell receptor beta chains from the same sample are listed, as sequenced in a study of vaccination effects on CD4 cells after COVID-19. Only in-frame clones appear in the TCRdb table, and some are missing; sequencing was by immunoSEQ multiplex PCR. Of tens of thousands of clones detected, around 80% appear once; the ten largest clones hold about 2.5%. Isolating CD4+ T cells followed more than eight days of culture. Subjects were given two BNT162b2 or mRNA-1273 vaccine doses. Their specific antigens are unknown. The sequenced sample was CD4+ T cells from PBMCs cultured without peptide, obtained after COVID-19 vaccination. The receptors originated from a human donor who received a COVID-19 vaccine.

The rearrangement joins TRBV10-1 to TRBJ2-7, with D possibly TRBD2 on 7 matching bases. The V end was cut by 8 bases, the J end by 0 bases, with 20 bases between. The CDR3 is 16 amino acids. Germline CDR1 and CDR2: WNHNN and SYGVQD (reference sequence). CDR3 loop: CASPKGGGTVSYEQYV. The DNA of the CDR3 is TGCGCCAGCCCAAAAGGGGGGGGGACGGTCTCCTACGAGCAGTACGTC.

CDR3 nucleotides: TGTGCCAGCAGGGGAGGGACAAAGAAAAGGGATGAGCAGTTCTTC. Its translation is CASRGGTKKRDEQFF. The V and J genes are TRBV6-6 and TRBJ2-1; TRBD2 is a possible D gene (7 bases). This CDR3 has 15 residues. Trimming removed 6 bases at V and 8 bases at J, with 20 bases between. Germline assignment: CDR1 MNHNY and CDR2 SVGAGI (reference sequence).

The chain has TRBV15 and TRBJ1-2, with D maybe TRBD1 (5 bases). CDR1 is LNHNV, CDR2 YYDKDF, per germline (reference sequence). CDR3 length: 15 amino acids. Trimming left V 0 bases short and J 4 bases short, with 12 bases between. The CDR3 loop reads CATSREAGTSYGYTF. The CDR3 DNA reads TGTGCCACCAGCAGAGAAGCAGGGACGTCCTATGGCTACACCTTC. Full variable domain (missing parts from reference TRBV15 and TRBJ1-2): DAMVIQNPRYQVTQFGKPVTLSCSQTLNHNVMYWYQQKSSQAPKLLFHYYDKDFNNEADTPDNFQSRRPNTSFCFLDIRSPGLGDTAMYLCATSREAGTSYGYTFGSGTRLTVV.

This chain connects TRBV4-3 to TRBJ2-1; TRBD2 might be the D (5 bases). The V gene lost 4 bases and the J gene lost 2 bases, with 12 bases spanning the gap. This CDR3 is 15 amino acids long. Looked up from germline, CDR1 is LGHNA and CDR2 is YSLEER. As DNA, the CDR3 is TGCGCCAGCAGCCCCGAGGGTCCCGCCTACAATGAGCAGTTCTTC. Its translation: CASSPEGPAYNEQFF.

The chain recombines TRBV6-1 with TRBJ1-1, with D maybe TRBD1 (5 bases). Germline V gene lookup returns CDR1 MNHNS and CDR2 SASEGT. The CDR3 is 13 residues long. V was trimmed by 3 bases and J by 4 bases, leaving 9 bases between them. The CDR3 loop reads CASSEKGSTEAFF. The DNA for the CDR3 is TGTGCCAGCAGTGAGAAGGGGAGCACTGAAGCTTTCTTT.

The chain joins TRBV2 to TRBJ2-7, with D unresolved. CDR1 and CDR2 from the germline V gene are SNHLY and FYNNEI. The V end lost 10 bases, the J end lost 1 base, and 14 bases lay between the germline ends. This CDR3 contains 13 residues. The CDR3 loop is CAIRTGISYEQYV. Here the CDR3 DNA reads TGTGCCATCCGGACCGGTATTTCCTACGAGCAGTACGTC.

The rearrangement links TRBV5-6 to TRBJ1-6; no firm D call. Trimming left V 3 bases short and J 4 bases short, with 8 bases between. Germline V gene sequence: CDR1 SGHDT, CDR2 YYEEEE. The CDR3 extends over 14 amino acids. The chain's CDR3 is CASSSVGYNSPLHF. The DNA of the CDR3 is TGTGCCAGCAGCTCAGTTGGATATAATTCACCCCTCCACTTT. Full variable domain (missing parts from reference TRBV5-6 and TRBJ1-6): DAGVTQSPTHLIKTRGQQVTLRCSPKSGHDTVSWYQQALGQGPQFIFQYYEEEERQRGNFPDRFSGHQFPNYSSELNVNALLLGDSALYLCASSSVGYNSPLHFGNGTRLTVT.

The J gene is TRBJ2-1, the V gene TRBV28; no clear D. The CDR3 sequence is 13 residues long. Trimming shortened V by 4 bases and J by 5 bases, and 9 bases separated the two germline ends. Germline CDR1 reads MDHEN; CDR2 reads SYDVKM. CDR3 DNA: TGTGCCAGCAGTTGGGTGTTCAACAATGAGCAGTTCTTC. Protein: CASSWVFNNEQFF.

The chain carries TRBV5-1 and TRBJ2-5, with TRBD2 identical over 8 bases. Trimming removed 6 bases from V and 5 bases from J; junction bases left unmatched: 6. This CDR3 comprises 13 residues. The germline gives CDR1 SGHRS, CDR2 YFSETQ. In DNA form, the CDR3 reads TGCGCCAGCACTCGGGGGGGCCAGGAGACCCAGTACTTC. Amino acids: CASTRGGQETQYF.

The chain carries TRBV24-1 and TRBJ2-5; the D gene is possibly TRBD1 (5 bases). From germline, CDR1 is KGHDR and CDR2 SFDVKD. The CDR3 contains 15 residues. Trimming shortened V by 2 bases and J by 1 base, and 10 bases separated the two germline ends. In DNA form, the CDR3 reads TGTGCCACCAGTGATTCCCCAGGGTCCCAAGAGACCCAGTACTTC. This sequence encodes CATSDSPGSQETQYF.